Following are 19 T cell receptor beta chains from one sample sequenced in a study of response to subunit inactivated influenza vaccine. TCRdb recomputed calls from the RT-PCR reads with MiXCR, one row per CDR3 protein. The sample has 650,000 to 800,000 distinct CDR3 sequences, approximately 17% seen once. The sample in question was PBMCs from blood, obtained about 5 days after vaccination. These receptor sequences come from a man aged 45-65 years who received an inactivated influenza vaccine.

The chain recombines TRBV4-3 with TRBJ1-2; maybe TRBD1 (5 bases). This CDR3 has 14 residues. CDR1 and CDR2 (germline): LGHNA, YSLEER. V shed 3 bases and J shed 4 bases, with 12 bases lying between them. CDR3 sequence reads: CASSQGDRSYGYTF. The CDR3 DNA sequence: TGCGCCAGCAGCCAGGGAGACAGAAGCTATGGCTACACCTTC.

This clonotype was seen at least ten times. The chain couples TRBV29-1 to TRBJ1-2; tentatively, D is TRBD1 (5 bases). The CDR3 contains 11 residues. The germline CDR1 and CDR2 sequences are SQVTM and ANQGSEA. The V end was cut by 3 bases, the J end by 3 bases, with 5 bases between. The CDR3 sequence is CSVDRDYGYTF. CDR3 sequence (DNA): TGCAGCGTTGACAGGGACTATGGCTACACCTTC. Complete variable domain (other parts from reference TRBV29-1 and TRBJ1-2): SAVISQKPSRDICQRGTSLTIQCQVDSQVTMMFWYRQQPGQSLTLIATANQGSEATYESGFVIDKFPISRPNLTFSTLTVSNMSPEDSSIYLCSVDRDYGYTFGSGTRLTVV.

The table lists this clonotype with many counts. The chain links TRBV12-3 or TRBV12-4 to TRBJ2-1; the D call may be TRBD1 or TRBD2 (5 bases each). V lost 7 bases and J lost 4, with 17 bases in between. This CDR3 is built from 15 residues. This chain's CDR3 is CASTPPGAEYNEQFF. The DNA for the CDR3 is TGTGCCAGCACCCCCCCCGGGGCTGAGTACAATGAGCAGTTCTTC.

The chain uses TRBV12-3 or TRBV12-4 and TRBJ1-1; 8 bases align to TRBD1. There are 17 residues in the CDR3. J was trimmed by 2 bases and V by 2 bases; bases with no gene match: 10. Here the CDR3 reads CASSLFRWDRFNTEAFF. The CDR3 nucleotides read TGTGCCAGCAGTTTATTTAGGTGGGACAGGTTTAACACTGAAGCTTTCTTT.

The chain's CDR3 is CASSQDPKRGVYEQYF. CDR3 in DNA: TGCGCCAGCAGCCAAGATCCTAAGCGGGGCGTCTACGAGCAGTACTTC. The chain recombines TRBV4-3 with TRBJ2-7; the match to TRBD2 covers 7 bases. The germline V gene encodes CDR1 LGHNA and CDR2 YSLEER. V lost 0 bases and J lost 3; bases outside the gene matches: 8. This CDR3 comprises 16 residues.

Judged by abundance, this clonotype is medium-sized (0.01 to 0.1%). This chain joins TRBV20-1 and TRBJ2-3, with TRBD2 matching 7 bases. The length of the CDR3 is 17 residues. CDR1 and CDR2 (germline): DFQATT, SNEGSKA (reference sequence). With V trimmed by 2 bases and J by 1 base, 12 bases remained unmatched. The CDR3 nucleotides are TGCAGTGCTAGAAGTCCCACTAGCGTTCGCGGCACAGATACGCAGTATTTT. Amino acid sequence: CSARSPTSVRGTDTQYF.

In DNA form, the CDR3 reads TGTGCCAGCAGCGACCCATACACAGATACGCAGTATTTT. It encodes CASSDPYTDTQYF. The chain links TRBV6-2 or TRBV6-3 to TRBJ2-3; D unresolved. The CDR3 has 13 amino acids. Germline V gene sequence: CDR1 MNHEY, CDR2 SVGEGT. V gave up 6 bases and J gave up 2 bases, with 9 bases separating them.

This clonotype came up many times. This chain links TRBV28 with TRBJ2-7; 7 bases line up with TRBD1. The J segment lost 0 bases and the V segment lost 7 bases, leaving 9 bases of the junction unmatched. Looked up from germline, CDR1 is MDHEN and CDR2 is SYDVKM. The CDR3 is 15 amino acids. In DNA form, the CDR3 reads TGTGCCAGCACCCTAACAGGGGTGGGCTCCTACGAGCAGTACTTC. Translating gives CASTLTGVGSYEQYF.

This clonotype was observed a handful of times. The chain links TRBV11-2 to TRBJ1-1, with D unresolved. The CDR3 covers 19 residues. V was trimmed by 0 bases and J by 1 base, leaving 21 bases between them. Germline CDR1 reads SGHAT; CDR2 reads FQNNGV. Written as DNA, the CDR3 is TGTGCCAGCAGCTTAGAAGTGGGGAATACCTTTAACCGGAACACTGAAGCTTTCTTT. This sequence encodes CASSLEVGNTFNRNTEAFF.

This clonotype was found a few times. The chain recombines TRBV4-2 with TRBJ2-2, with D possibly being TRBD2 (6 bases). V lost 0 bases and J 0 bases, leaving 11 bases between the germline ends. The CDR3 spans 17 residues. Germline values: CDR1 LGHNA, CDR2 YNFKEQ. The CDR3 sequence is CASSQEGGNANTGELFF. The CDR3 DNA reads TGTGCCAGCAGCCAAGAGGGAGGAAACGCGAACACCGGGGAGCTGTTTTTT.

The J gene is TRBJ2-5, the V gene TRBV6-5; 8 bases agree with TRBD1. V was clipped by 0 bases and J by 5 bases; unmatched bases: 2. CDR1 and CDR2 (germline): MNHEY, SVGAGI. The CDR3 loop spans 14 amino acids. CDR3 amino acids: CASSYSDRAETQYF. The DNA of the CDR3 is TGTGCCAGCAGTTACTCGGACAGGGCTGAGACCCAGTACTTC.

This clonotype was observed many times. CDR3 residues: CASSGQGDLPYNEQFF. CDR3 DNA sequence: TGTGCCAGCAGCGGACAGGGGGACCTTCCCTACAATGAGCAGTTCTTC. The chain employs TRBV12-3 or TRBV12-4 and TRBJ2-1, with 10 bases fitting TRBD1. This CDR3 spans 16 amino acids. The V gene end was trimmed by 6 bases and the J gene end by 2 bases; junction bases not matched to a gene: 7.

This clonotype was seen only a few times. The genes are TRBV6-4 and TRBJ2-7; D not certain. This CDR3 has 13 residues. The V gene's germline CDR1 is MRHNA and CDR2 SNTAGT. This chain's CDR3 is CAYRGRAYYEQYF. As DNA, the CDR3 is TGTGCTTACCGCGGTCGGGCATACTACGAGCAGTACTTC.

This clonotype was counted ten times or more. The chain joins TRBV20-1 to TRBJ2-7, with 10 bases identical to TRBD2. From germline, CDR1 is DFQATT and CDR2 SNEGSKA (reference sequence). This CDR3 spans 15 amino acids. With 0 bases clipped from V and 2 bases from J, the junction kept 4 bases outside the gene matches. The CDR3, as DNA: TGCAGTGCTAGAGATTTTACTAGCGGGGCCTACGAGCAGTACTTC. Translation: CSARDFTSGAYEQYF.

CDR3 loop: CSAHKPGLANEQFF. The CDR3 nucleotides are TGCAGTGCTCATAAACCGGGACTAGCCAATGAGCAGTTCTTC. The chain joins TRBV20-1 to TRBJ2-1, with 9 positions matching TRBD2. V lost 5 bases to trimming and J lost 6 bases; unmatched junction nucleotides: 8. The CDR3 consists of 14 residues. Per germline, CDR1 DFQATT and CDR2 SNEGSKA (reference sequence).

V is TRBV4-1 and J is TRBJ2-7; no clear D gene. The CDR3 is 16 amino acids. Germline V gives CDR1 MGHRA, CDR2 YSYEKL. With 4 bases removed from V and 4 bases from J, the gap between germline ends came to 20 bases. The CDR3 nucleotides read TGCGCCAGCAGCCCAAGAGTATCGATCGATGCTTACGAGCAGTACTTC. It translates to CASSPRVSIDAYEQYF.

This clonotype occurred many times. CDR3: CASSFGDNEQFF. CDR3 DNA sequence: TGCGCCAGCAGCTTTGGAGACAATGAGCAGTTCTTC. V and J are TRBV5-1 and TRBJ2-1; no clear D gene. Trimming took off 2 bases at V and 5 bases at J, with 5 bases between the two ends. The V gene's germline CDR1 is SGHRS and CDR2 YFSETQ. The CDR3 runs to 12 residues.

CDR3 protein: CASSFRGFSYEQYF. Written as DNA, the CDR3 is TGCGCCAGCAGCTTCCGAGGTTTTTCCTACGAGCAGTACTTC. V is TRBV5-1 and J is TRBJ2-7, with D unresolved. Germline V gives CDR1 SGHRS, CDR2 YFSETQ. The CDR3 runs to 14 residues. V was shortened by 2 bases and J by 1 base, with 10 bases between the two germline ends. The full variable domain, in which reference TRBV5-1 and TRBJ2-7 provide the parts outside the CDR3, is KAGVTQTPRYLIKTRGQQVTLSCSPISGHRSVSWYQQTPGQGLQFLFEYFSETQRNKGNFPGRFSGRQFSNSRSEMNVSTLELGDSALYLCASSFRGFSYEQYFGPGTRLTVT.

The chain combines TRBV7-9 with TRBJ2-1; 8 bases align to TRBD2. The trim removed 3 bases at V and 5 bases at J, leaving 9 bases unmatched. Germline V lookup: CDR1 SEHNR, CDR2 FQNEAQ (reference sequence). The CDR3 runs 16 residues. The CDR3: CASSFARGLDNNEQFF. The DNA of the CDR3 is TGTGCCAGCAGCTTTGCCAGGGGACTAGATAACAATGAGCAGTTCTTC.